One and the same sample provided the 18 T cell receptor beta chains below, sequenced in a study of response to subunit inactivated influenza vaccine. TCRdb passed the RT-PCR reads through MiXCR, listing each CDR3 protein once. The sample contains 250,000 to 350,000 distinct CDR3 sequences, about 20% of which appear only once. Sequencing was performed on PBMCs from blood, taken approximately 22 months after vaccination. The receptors derive from a man between 50 and 69 years old who received an inactivated influenza vaccine.

The V gene is TRBV28, the J gene TRBJ2-2; D unresolved. V lost 3 bases and J 4 bases, leaving 12 bases between the germline ends. Looked up from germline, CDR1 is MDHEN and CDR2 is SYDVKM. The CDR3 sequence is 15 residues long. For the CDR3, the DNA is TGTGCCAGCAGTTTCAGGACCAGTCTCACCGGGGAGCTGTTTTTT. It yields the protein CASSFRTSLTGELFF.

The rearrangement joins TRBV4-3 to TRBJ2-7; the D gene is possibly TRBD1 (6 bases). V lost 1 base to trimming and J lost 5 bases, with 18 bases between them. The CDR3 sequence is 16 residues long. Germline assignment: CDR1 LGHNA and CDR2 YSLEER. DNA of the CDR3: TGCGCCAGCAGCCAAGCCGGGTCTTGGGACACCCACGAGCAGTACTTC. As protein: CASSQAGSWDTHEQYF.

This clonotype showed up many times. The chain has TRBV5-6 and TRBJ1-3; TRBD1 matches at 7 bases. The length of the CDR3 is 17 residues. Germline V gene lookup returns CDR1 SGHDT and CDR2 YYEEEE. With V trimmed by 0 bases and J by 4 bases, 10 bases remained unmatched. CDR3 protein: CASSLGQGLSIGNTIYF. CDR3 bases: TGTGCCAGCAGCTTGGGACAGGGCCTATCGATCGGAAACACCATATATTTT.

Regarding this clonotype: A much larger clone differs by one base, so this may be a read error. The V call is TRBV5-6, the J call TRBJ1-2; D perhaps matches TRBD1 (6 bases). The germline CDR1 and CDR2 sequences are SGHDT and YYEEEE. CDR3 length equals 14 residues. V was clipped by 4 bases and J by 0 bases, with 10 bases between them. CDR3: CASSPGATNYGYTF. DNA for the CDR3: TGTGCCAGCAGCCCAGGGGCGACTAACTATGGCTACACCTTC.

This rearrangement joins TRBV7-2 to TRBJ2-3, with D unclear. Trimming stripped 4 bases from V and 2 bases from J, with 13 bases between. CDR3 length: 15 amino acids. Germline CDR1 reads SGHTA; CDR2 reads FQGNSA. CDR3 residues: CASSSGSFYTDTQYF. CDR3 nucleotide sequence: TGTGCCAGCAGCTCAGGCTCTTTCTACACAGATACGCAGTATTTT.

The V gene is TRBV23-1, the J gene TRBJ1-6; a weak D match, TRBD1 (5 bases). TRBV23-1 is marked as an open reading frame, function uncertain. There are 17 residues in the CDR3. V was pared by 10 bases and J by 7 bases, with 26 bases between. The CDR3: CAIKTPGPSGPNSPLHF. CDR3 DNA sequence: TGCGCCATCAAAACACCGGGGCCCTCAGGCCCGAATTCACCCCTCCACTTT.

V usage is TRBV29-1 and J usage is TRBJ2-7, with no clear D. Trimming cost V 4 bases and J 0 bases, with 7 bases left between them. The CDR3 has 12 amino acids. Germline lookup yields CDR1 SQVTM and CDR2 ANQGSEA. In DNA, the CDR3 is TGCAGCGTTGGTGGATCCTCCTACGAGCAGTACTTC. This translates into CSVGGSSYEQYF.

V usage is TRBV20-1 and J usage is TRBJ2-5; D ambiguous. The V gene lost 0 bases and the J gene lost 1 base, with 9 bases spanning the gap. Germline V lookup: CDR1 DFQATT, CDR2 SNEGSKA (reference sequence). The CDR3 has 14 residues. This CDR3 is CSARDPKTQETQYF. The CDR3 DNA is TGCAGTGCTAGAGATCCAAAAACCCAAGAGACCCAGTACTTC.

The CDR3 DNA reads as TGTGCCTGGGGGCGGGATTTCTACGAGCAGTACTTC. Translating gives CAWGRDFYEQYF. The chain uses TRBV30 and TRBJ2-7; TRBD2 might be the D (6 bases). Germline V gene lookup returns CDR1 GTSNPN and CDR2 SVGIG (reference sequence). The length of the CDR3 is 12 residues. Trimming left V 5 bases short and J 3 bases short, with 11 bases between.

This chain uses TRBV12-3 or TRBV12-4 with TRBJ2-3, with a weak D call TRBD2 (5 bases). V gave up 3 bases and J gave up 6 bases, with 13 bases separating them. This CDR3 region has 14 residues. The CDR3 here is CASSFVLAVDTQYF. CDR3 bases: TGTGCCAGCAGTTTCGTCCTAGCTGTGGATACGCAGTATTTT.

J is TRBJ1-2 and V is TRBV20-1, with D maybe TRBD1 (5 bases). The ends were cut back, 0 bases at V and 2 bases at J, with 13 bases in the middle. Germline V gives CDR1 DFQATT, CDR2 SNEGSKA (reference sequence). This CDR3 has 15 amino acids. CDR3 in DNA: TGCAGTGCTAGAGATGAGGCAGGGTGGAACTATGGCTACACCTTC. It codes for CSARDEAGWNYGYTF.

This clonotype showed up just a few times. As DNA, the CDR3 is TGTGCCAGCAGCCAAGTCACCGGGCCATACTCTGGAAACACCATATATTTT. Translated: CASSQVTGPYSGNTIYF. The chain couples TRBV3-1 to TRBJ1-3; D is ambiguous. Per germline, CDR1 LGHDT and CDR2 YNNKEL (reference sequence). The CDR3 has 17 amino acids. The V and J ends lost 1 base and 0 bases respectively, with 13 bases between them.

The V and J genes are TRBV5-1 and TRBJ1-1, with D possibly TRBD1 on 5 matching bases. V lost 5 bases to trimming and J lost 1 base, with 12 bases between them. Germline CDR1 and CDR2: SGHRS and YFSETQ. CDR3 length: 14 amino acids. The CDR3 nucleotides read TGCGCCAGCAGTATCGGACAAGGGAACACTGAAGCTTTCTTT. This codes for CASSIGQGNTEAFF.

At least ten counts were recorded for this clonotype. The V call is TRBV7-9, the J call TRBJ1-2; D gene ambiguous. This CDR3 comprises 11 residues. The V gene lost 7 bases and the J gene lost 8 bases, with 11 bases spanning the gap. Per the germline V gene, CDR1 is SEHNR and CDR2 is FQNEAQ (reference sequence). In nucleotides, the CDR3 is TGTGCCAGCAACCTCAACGACGGCTACACCTTC. It encodes CASNLNDGYTF.

This clonotype appeared a few times. The chain recombines TRBV5-1 with TRBJ2-5, with TRBD2 matching over 13 bases. This CDR3 contains 16 residues. With V trimmed by 5 bases and J by 4 bases, 8 bases remained unmatched. Germline V lookup: CDR1 SGHRS, CDR2 YFSETQ. The CDR3, as DNA: TGCGCCAGCAGACCCGGACTAGCGGGAGTGTTAGAGACCCAGTACTTC. This sequence encodes CASRPGLAGVLETQYF.

This clonotype was detected only a few times. Germline is not matched at one junction end, which may reflect a read error. CDR3 in amino acids: CSVRDRGLAATGELFF. Written as DNA, the CDR3 is TGCAGTGTTAGAGATCGGGGACTAGCCGCTACCGGGGAGCTGTTTTTT. The gene calls are TRBV20-1 and TRBJ2-2, with 9 bases matching TRBD2. Germline V gene lookup returns CDR1 DFQATT and CDR2 SNEGSKA (reference sequence). The length of the CDR3 is 16 residues.

This clonotype was seen more than once but under ten times. This sequence joins TRBV7-2 and TRBJ2-3; a weak D match, TRBD2 (5 bases). This CDR3 is 14 amino acids long. Germline V gives CDR1 SGHTA, CDR2 FQGNSA. V lost 6 bases to trimming and J lost 5 bases, with 15 bases between them. The CDR3 sequence: CASRRTGARDTQYF. CDR3 coding DNA: TGTGCCAGCAGACGGACTGGAGCTAGAGATACGCAGTATTTT.

The chain is built from TRBV12-3 or TRBV12-4 and TRBJ1-1, with D possibly TRBD1 on 5 matching bases. V was clipped by 7 bases and J by 0 bases, with 12 bases between them. CDR3 length: 14 amino acids. Here the CDR3 reads CASTSPGVNTEAFF. The CDR3 DNA reads TGTGCCAGCACCTCGCCGGGGGTGAACACTGAAGCTTTCTTT.